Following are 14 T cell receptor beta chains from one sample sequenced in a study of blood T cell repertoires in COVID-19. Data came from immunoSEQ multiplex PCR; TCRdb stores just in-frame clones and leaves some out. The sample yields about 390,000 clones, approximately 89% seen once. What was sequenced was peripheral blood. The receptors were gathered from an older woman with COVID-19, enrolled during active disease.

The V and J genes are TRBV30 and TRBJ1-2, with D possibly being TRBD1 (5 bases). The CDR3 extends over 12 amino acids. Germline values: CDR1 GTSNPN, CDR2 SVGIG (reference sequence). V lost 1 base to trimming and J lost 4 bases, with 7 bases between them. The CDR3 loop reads CAWSEGIYGYTF. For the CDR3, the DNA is TGTGCCTGGAGTGAGGGGATCTATGGCTACACCTTC.

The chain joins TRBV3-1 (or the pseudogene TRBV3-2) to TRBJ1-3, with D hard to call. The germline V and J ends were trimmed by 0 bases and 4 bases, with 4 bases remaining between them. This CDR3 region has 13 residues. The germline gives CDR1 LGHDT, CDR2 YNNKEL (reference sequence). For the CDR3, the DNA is TGTGCCAGCAGCCAAGATATAGGAAACACCATATATTTT. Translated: CASSQDIGNTIYF.

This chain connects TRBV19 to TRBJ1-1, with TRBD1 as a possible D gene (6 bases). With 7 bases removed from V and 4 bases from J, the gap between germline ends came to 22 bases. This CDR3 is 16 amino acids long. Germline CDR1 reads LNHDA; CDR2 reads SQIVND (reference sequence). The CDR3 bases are TGTGCCAGTACCCATCGTGGGGGCCTGAAGGGCACTGAAGCTTTCTTT. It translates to CASTHRGGLKGTEAFF. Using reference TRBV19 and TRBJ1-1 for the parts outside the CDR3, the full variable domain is DGGITQSPKYLFRKEGQNVTLSCEQNLNHDAMYWYRQDPGQGLRLIYYSQIVNDFQKGDIAEGYSVSREKKESFPLTVTSAQKNPTAFYLCASTHRGGLKGTEAFFGQGTRLTVV.

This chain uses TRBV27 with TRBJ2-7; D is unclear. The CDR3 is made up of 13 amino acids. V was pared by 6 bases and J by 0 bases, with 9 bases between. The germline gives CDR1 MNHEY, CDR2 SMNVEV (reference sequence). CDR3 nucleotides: TGTGCCAGCAGCCCCTCTTTCTCCTACGAGCAGTACTTC. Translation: CASSPSFSYEQYF.

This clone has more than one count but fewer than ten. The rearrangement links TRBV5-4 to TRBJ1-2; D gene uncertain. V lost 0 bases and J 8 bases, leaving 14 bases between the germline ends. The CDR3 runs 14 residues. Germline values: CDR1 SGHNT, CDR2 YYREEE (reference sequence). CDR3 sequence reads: CASSLAEAPYGYTF. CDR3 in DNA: TGTGCCAGCAGCTTGGCCGAGGCCCCCTACGGCTACACCTTC.

The CDR3 region is CASKLDRMNTEAFF. For the CDR3, the DNA is TGTGCCAGCAAGTTGGACAGAATGAACACTGAAGCTTTCTTT. The chain employs TRBV27 and TRBJ1-1, with D possibly matching TRBD1 (6 bases). The CDR3 loop spans 14 amino acids. From germline, CDR1 is MNHEY and CDR2 SMNVEV (reference sequence). V was clipped by 7 bases and J by 0 bases, with 12 bases between them.

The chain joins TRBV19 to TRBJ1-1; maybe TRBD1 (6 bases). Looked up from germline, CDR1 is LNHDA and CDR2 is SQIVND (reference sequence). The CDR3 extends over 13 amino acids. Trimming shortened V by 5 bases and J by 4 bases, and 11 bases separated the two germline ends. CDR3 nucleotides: TGTGCCAGTAGTTCAGGGGTGGCCACTGAAGCTTTCTTT. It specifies CASSSGVATEAFF.

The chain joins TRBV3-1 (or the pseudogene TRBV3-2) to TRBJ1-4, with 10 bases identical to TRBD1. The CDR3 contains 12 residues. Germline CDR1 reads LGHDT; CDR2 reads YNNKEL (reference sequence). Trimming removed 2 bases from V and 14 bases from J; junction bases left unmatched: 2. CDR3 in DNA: TGTGCCAGCAGCCAAAAGACAGGGGGCCTGTTTTTT. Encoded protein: CASSQKTGGLFF.

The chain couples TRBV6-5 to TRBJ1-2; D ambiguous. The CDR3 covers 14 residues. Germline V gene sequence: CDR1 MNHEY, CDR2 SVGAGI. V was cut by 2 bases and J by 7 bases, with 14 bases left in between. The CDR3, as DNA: TGTGCCAGCAGTTACGCGGAGCCCATCGCTGGCTACACCTTC. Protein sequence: CASSYAEPIAGYTF.

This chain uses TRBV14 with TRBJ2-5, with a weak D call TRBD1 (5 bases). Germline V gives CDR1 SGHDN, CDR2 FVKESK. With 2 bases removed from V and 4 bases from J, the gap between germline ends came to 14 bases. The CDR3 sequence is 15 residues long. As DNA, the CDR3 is TGTGCCAGCAGCCAAACTCCCGGACATGGAGAGACCCAGTACTTC. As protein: CASSQTPGHGETQYF.

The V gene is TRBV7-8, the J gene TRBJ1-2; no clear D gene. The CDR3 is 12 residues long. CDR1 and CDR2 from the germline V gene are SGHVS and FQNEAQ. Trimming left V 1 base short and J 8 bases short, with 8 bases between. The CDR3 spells CASSLVTTGYTF. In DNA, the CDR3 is TGTGCCAGCAGCTTAGTCACAACCGGCTACACCTTC.

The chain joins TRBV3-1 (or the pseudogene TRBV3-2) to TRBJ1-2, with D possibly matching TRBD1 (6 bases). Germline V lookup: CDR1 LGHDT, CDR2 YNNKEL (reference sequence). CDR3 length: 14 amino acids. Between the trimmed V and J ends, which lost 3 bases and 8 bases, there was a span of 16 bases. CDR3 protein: CASSQSGGSYGYTF. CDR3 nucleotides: TGTGCCAGCAGCCAGTCTGGGGGCTCTTACGGCTACACCTTC.

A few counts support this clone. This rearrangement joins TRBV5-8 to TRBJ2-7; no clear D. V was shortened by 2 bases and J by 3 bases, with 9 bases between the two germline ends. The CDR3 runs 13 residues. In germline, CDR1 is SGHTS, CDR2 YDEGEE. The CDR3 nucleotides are TGTGCCAGCAGCTTTAGTAACTACTACGAGCAGTACTTC. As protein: CASSFSNYYEQYF.

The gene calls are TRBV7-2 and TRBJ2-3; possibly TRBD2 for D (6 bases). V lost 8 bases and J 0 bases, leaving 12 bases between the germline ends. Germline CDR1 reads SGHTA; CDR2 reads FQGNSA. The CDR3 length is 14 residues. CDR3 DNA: TGTGCCAGCGGGGACTTTTCTAGCACAGATACGCAGTATTTT. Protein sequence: CASGDFSSTDTQYF.